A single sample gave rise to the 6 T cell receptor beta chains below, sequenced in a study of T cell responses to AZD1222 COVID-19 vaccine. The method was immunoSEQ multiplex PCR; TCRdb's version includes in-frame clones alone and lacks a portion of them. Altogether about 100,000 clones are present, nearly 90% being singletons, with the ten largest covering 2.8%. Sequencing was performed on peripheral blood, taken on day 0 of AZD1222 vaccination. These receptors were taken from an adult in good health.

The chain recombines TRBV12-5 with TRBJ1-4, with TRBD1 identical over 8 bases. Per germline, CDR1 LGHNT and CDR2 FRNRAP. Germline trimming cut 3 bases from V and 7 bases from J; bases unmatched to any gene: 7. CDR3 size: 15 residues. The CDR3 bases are TGTGCTAGTGGTTTCCCCGACAGGGGTATTGAAAAACTGTTTTTT. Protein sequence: CASGFPDRGIEKLFF. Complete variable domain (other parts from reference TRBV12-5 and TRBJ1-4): DARVTQTPRHKVTEMGQEVTMRCQPILGHNTVFWYRQTMMQGLELLAYFRNRAPLDDSGMPKDRFSAEMPDATLATLKIQPSEPRDSAVYFCASGFPDRGIEKLFFGSGTQLSVL.

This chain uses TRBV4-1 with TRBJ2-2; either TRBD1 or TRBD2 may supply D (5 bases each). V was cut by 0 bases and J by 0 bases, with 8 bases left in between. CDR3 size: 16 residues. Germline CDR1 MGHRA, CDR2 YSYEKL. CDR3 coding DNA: TGCGCCAGCAGCCAAGATGAGGGGCCGAACACCGGGGAGCTGTTTTTT. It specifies CASSQDEGPNTGELFF.

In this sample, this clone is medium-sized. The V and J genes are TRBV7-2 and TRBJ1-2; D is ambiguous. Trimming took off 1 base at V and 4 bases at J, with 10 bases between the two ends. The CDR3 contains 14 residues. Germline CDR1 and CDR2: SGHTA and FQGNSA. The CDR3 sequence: CASSLGKGIYGYTF. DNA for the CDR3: TGTGCCAGCAGCTTAGGGAAAGGGATCTATGGCTACACCTTC.

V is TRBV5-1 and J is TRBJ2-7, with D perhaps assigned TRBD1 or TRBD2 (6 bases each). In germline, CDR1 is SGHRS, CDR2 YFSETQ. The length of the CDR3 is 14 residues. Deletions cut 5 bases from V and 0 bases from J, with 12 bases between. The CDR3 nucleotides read TGCGCCAGCAGGCTGGGGGGCAACTCCTACGAGCAGTACTTC. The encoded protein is CASRLGGNSYEQYF.

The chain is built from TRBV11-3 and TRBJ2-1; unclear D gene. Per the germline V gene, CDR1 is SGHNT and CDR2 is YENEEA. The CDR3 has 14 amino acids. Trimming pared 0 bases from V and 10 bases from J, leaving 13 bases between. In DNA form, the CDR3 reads TGTGCCAGCAGCTTAGATACAAGGATAGGGGAGCAGTTCTTC. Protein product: CASSLDTRIGEQFF.

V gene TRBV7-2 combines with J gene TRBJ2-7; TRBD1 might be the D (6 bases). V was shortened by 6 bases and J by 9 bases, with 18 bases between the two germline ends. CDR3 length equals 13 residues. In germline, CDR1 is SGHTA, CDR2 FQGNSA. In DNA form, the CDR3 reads TGTGCCAGCAGTGGGGGCGGAAGGCCGGGGCAGTACTTC. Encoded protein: CASSGGGRPGQYF.